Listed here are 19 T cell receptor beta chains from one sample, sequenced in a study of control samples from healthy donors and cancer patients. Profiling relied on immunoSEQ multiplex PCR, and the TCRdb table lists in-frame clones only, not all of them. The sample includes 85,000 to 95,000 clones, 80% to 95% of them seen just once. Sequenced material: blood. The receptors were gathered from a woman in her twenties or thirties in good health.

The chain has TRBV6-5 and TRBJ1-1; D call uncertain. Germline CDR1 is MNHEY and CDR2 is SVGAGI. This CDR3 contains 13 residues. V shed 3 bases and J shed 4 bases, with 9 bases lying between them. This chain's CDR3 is CASSYGPGTEAFF. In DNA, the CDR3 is TGTGCCAGCAGTTATGGACCGGGCACTGAAGCTTTCTTT.

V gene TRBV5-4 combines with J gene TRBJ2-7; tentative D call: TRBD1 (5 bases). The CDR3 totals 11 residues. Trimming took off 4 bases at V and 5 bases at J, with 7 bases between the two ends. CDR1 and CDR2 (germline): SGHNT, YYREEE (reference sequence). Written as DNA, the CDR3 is TGTGCCAGCAGCGTGACAGACGAGCAGTACTTC. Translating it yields CASSVTDEQYF.

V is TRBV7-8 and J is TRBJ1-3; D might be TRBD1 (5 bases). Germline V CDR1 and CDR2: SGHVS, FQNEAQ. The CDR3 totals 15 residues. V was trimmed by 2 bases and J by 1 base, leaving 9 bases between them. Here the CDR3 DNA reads TGTGCCAGCAGCTTACTTGCAGGGTCTGGAAACACCATATATTTT. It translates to CASSLLAGSGNTIYF.

CDR3 coding DNA: TGTGCCAGCAGCCAAACGGGCTCAAAGCGAGGGTCCGAGCAGTACTTC. Protein: CASSQTGSKRGSEQYF. The chain combines TRBV3-1 (or the pseudogene TRBV3-2) with TRBJ2-7, with a tentative D call TRBD2 (5 bases). Germline V gives CDR1 LGHDT, CDR2 YNNKEL (reference sequence). Trimming shortened V by 2 bases and J by 6 bases, and 20 bases separated the two germline ends. The CDR3 contains 16 residues.

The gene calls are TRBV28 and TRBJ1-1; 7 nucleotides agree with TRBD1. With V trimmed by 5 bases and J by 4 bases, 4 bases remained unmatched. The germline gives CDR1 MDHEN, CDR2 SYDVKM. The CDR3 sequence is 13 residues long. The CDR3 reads CASSPGQPTEAFF. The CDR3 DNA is TGTGCCAGCAGTCCGGGACAGCCCACTGAAGCTTTCTTT.

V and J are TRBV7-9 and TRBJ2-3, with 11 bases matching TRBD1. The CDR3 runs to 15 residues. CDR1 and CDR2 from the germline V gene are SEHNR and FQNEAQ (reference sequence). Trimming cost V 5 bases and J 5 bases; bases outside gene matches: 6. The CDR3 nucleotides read TGTGCCAGCAGCCAGGACAGGGGGCATGGAGATACGCAGTATTTT. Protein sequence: CASSQDRGHGDTQYF.

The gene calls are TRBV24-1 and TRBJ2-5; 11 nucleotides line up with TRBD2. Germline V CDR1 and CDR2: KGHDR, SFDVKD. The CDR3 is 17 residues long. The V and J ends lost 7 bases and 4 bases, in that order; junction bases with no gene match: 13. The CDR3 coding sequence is TGTGCCACCAGCCCCAAAAGGTCTAGCGGGGGGATAGAGACCCAGTACTTC. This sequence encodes CATSPKRSSGGIETQYF.

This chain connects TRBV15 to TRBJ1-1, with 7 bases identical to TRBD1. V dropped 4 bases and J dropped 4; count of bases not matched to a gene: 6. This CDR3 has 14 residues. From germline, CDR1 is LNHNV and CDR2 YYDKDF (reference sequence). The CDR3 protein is CATSKGGASTEAFF. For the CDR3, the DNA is TGTGCCACCAGCAAAGGGGGCGCGAGCACTGAAGCTTTCTTT.

The CDR3 spells CASSASGRFGNEQFF. As DNA, the CDR3 is TGTGCCAGCAGCGCTAGCGGGAGATTTGGGAATGAGCAGTTCTTC. This chain joins TRBV3-1 (or the pseudogene TRBV3-2) and TRBJ2-1; 10 nucleotides align to TRBD2. Per germline, CDR1 LGHDT and CDR2 YNNKEL (reference sequence). V trimming: 5 bases; J trimming: 7 bases; junction bases outside the gene matches: 8. CDR3 length: 15 residues.

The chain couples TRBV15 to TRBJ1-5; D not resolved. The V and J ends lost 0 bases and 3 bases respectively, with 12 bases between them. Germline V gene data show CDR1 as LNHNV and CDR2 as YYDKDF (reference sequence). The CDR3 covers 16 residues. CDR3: CATSRDEFSINQPQHF. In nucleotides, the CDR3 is TGTGCCACCAGCAGAGATGAGTTTTCCATCAATCAGCCCCAGCATTTT.

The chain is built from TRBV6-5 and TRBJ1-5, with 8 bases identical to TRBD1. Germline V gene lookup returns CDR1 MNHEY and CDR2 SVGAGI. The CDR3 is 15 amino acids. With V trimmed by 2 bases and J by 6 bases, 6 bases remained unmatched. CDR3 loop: CASSYTRTGSQPQHF. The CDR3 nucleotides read TGTGCCAGCAGTTACACCCGGACAGGGAGTCAGCCCCAGCATTTT.

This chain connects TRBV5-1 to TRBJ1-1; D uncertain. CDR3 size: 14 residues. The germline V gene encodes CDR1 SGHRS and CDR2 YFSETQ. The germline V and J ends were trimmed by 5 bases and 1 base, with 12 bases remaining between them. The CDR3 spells CASSQSQANTEAFF. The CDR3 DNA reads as TGCGCCAGCAGTCAATCCCAGGCGAACACTGAAGCTTTCTTT.

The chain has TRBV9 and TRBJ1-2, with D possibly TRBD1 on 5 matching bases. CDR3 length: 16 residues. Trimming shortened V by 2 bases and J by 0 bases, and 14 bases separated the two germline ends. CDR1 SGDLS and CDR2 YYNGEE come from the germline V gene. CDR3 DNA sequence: TGTGCCAGCAGCGTCCAGGGAATTAACGCTAACTATGGCTACACCTTC. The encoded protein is CASSVQGINANYGYTF.

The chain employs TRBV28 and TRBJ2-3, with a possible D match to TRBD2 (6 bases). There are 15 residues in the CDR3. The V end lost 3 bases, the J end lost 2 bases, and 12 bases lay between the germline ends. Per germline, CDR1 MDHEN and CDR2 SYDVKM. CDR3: CASSLAGLTTDTQYF. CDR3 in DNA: TGTGCCAGCAGTTTGGCGGGACTTACCACAGATACGCAGTATTTT.

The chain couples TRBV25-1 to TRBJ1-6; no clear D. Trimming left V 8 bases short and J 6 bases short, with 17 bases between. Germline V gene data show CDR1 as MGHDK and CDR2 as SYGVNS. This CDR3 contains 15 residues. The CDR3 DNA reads TGTGCCAGCGGGGAGGAAGGGAAGAGTAATTCACCCCTCCACTTT. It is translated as CASGEEGKSNSPLHF.

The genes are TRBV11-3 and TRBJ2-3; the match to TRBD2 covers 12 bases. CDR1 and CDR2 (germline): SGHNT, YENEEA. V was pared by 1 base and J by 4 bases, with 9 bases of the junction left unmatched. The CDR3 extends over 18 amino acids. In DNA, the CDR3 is TGTGCCAGCAGCTTAGGGTCTCTAGCGGGAGGGCCAGCAGATACGCAGTATTTT. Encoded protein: CASSLGSLAGGPADTQYF.

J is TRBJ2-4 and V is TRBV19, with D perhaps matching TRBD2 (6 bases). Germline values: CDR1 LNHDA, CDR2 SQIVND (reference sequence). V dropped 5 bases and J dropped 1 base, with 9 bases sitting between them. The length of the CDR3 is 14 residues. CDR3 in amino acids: CASSPAGAKNIQYF. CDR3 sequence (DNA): TGTGCCAGTAGTCCCGCGGGGGCCAAAAACATTCAGTACTTC.

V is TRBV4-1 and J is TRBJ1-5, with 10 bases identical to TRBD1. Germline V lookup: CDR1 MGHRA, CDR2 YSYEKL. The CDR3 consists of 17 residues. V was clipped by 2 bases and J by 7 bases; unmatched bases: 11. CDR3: CASSQQKGTGVLQPQHF. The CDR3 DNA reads TGCGCCAGCAGCCAACAGAAAGGGACAGGGGTGTTACAGCCCCAGCATTTT.

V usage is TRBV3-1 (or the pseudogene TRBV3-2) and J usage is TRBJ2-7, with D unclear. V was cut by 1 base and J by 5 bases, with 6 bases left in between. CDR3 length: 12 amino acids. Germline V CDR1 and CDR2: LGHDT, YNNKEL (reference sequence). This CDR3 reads CASSQVSHEQYF. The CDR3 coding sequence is TGTGCCAGCAGCCAAGTGAGCCACGAGCAGTACTTC.